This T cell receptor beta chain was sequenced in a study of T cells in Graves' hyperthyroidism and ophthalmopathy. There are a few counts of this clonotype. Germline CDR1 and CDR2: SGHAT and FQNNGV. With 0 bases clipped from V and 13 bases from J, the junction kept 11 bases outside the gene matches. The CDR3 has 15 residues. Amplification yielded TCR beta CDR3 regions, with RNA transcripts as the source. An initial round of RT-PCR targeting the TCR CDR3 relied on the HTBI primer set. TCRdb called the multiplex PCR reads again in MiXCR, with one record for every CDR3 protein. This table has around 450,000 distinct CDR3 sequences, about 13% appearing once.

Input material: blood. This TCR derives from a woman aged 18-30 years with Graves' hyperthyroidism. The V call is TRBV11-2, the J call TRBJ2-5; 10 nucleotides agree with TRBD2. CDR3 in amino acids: CASSLDPASGSSRYF. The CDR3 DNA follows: TGTGCCAGCAGCTTAGACCCGGCTAGCGGGAGCAGCCGGTACTTC.